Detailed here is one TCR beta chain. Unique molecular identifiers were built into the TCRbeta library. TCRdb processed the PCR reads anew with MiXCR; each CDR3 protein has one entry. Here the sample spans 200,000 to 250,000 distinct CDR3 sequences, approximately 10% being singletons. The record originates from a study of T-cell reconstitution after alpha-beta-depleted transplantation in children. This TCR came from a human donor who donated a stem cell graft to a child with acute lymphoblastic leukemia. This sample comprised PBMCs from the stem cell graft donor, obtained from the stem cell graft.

CDR3 in amino acids: CSALVGVGGFGYTF. CDR3 DNA: TGCAGTGCTCTCGTCGGGGTGGGGGGCTTCGGCTACACCTTC. The chain is built from TRBV20-1 and TRBJ1-2; maybe TRBD1 (6 bases). Trimming shortened V by 5 bases and J by 8 bases, and 21 bases separated the two germline ends. From germline, CDR1 is DFQATT and CDR2 SNEGSKA (reference sequence). The CDR3 covers 14 residues.